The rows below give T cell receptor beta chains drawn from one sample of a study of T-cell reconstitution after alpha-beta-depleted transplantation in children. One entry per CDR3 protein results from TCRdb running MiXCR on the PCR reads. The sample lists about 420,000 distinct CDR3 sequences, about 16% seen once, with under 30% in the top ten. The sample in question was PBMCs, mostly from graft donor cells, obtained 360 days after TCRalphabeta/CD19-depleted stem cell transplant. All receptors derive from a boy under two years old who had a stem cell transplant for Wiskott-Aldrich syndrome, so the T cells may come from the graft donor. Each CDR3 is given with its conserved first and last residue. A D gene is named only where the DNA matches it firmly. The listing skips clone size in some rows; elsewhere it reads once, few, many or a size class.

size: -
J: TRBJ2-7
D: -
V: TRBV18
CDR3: CASSPNDYEQYF
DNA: TGTGCCAGCTCACCTAACGACTACGAGCAGTACTTC

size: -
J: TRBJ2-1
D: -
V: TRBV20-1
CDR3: CSASRDQTNEQFF
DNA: TGCAGTGCTTCCCGGGACCAAACGAATGAGCAGTTCTTC

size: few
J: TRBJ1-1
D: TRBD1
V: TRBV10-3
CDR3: CAISDGTGKNTEAFF
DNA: TGTGCCATCAGTGATGGGACAGGGAAGAACACTGAAGCTTTCTTT

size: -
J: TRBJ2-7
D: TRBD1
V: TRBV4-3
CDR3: CASSQEGGQGAYEQYF
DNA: TGCGCCAGCAGCCAAGAGGGAGGACAGGGGGCCTACGAGCAGTACTTC

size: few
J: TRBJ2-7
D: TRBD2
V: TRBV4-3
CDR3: CASSLRLAGAMYEQYF
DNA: TGCGCCAGCAGCCTTCGACTAGCGGGAGCCATGTACGAGCAGTACTTC

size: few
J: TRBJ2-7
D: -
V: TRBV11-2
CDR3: CASSFGVEQYF
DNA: TGTGCCAGCAGCTTTGGGGTCGAGCAGTACTTC

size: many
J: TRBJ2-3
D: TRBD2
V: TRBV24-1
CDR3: CATTSGRASDTQYF
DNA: TGTGCCACGACTAGCGGGAGGGCATCAGATACGCAGTATTTT

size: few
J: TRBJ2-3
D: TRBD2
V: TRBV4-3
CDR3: CASSQLVGGRTDTQYF
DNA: TGCGCCAGCAGCCAACTGGTGGGAGGGAGGACAGATACGCAGTATTTT

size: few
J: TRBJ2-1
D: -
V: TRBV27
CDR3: CASFTNWASSYNEQFF
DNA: TGTGCCAGCTTTACCAACTGGGCTAGCAGCTACAATGAGCAGTTCTTC

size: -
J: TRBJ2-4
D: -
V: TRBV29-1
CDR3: CSVEAGTKNIQYF
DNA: TGCAGCGTTGAAGCGGGAACCAAAAACATTCAGTACTTC

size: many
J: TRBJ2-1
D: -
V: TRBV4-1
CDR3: CASSQPRAGTPYNEQFF
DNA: TGCGCCAGCAGCCAACCCCGGGCAGGGACCCCCTACAATGAGCAGTTCTTC

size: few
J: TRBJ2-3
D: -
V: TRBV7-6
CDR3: CASSLFPEGSADTQYF
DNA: TGTGCCAGCAGCTTATTCCCAGAAGGTTCCGCAGATACGCAGTATTTT

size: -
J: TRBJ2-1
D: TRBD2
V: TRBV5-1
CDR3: CASRGLAGEGEQFF
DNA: TGCGCCAGCAGAGGACTAGCGGGAGAGGGGGAGCAGTTCTTC

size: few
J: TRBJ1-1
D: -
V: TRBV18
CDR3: CASRLGNTEAFF
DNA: TGTGCCAGCCGACTAGGGAACACTGAAGCTTTCTTT